This TCR beta chain was captured in a study of post-analysis software for immune sequencing data. The CDR3 is made up of 16 amino acids. The junction had 11 bases not matched to a gene; V was cut back by 4 bases and J by 4 bases. Germline loops: CDR1 MNHEY, CDR2 SVGEGT. Points from the study as a whole: Multiple sclerosis was associated with a significant reduction in normalized Chao1 diversity relative to controls. TRBV segments more frequent in patients than in controls numbered roughly 5 and included TRBV5-6, TRBV5-1 and TRBV20-1.

A word on this clonotype: Antigen specificity is unknown.

Tagging with unique molecular identifiers was a feature of the TCR beta cDNA libraries. TCRdb called the PCR reads again in MiXCR, with one record for every CDR3 protein. The sample records almost 700,000 distinct CDR3 sequences, approximately 59% being singletons. The sequenced sample was blood. This chain joins TRBV6-2 or TRBV6-3 and TRBJ2-7; 9 bases agree with TRBD2. This TCR was sampled from a girl aged 2-10 years with multiple sclerosis. The DNA for the CDR3 is TGTGCCAGCAGTTCGGCGGTTAGCGGGAGAATATACGAGCAGTACTTC. Amino acid sequence: CASSSAVSGRIYEQYF.